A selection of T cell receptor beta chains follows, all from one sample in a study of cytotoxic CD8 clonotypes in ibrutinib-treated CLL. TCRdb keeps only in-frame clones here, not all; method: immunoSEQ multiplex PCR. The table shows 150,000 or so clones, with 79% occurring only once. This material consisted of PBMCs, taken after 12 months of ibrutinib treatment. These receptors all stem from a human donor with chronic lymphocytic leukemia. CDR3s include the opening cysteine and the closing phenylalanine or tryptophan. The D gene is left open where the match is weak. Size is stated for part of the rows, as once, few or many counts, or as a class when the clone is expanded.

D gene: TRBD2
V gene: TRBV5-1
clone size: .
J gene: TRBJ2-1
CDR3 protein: CASSLALASGRPAEQFF
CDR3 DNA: TGCGCCAGCAGCTTGGCGCTGGCTAGCGGGAGGCCTGCTGAGCAGTTCTTC

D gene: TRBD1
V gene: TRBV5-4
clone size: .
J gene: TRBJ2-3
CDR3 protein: CASRADRGPDTQYF
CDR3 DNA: TGTGCCAGCAGAGCGGACAGGGGCCCGGATACGCAGTATTTT

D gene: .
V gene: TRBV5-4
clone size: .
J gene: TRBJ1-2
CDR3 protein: CASSLEQFNYGYTF
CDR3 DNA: TGTGCCAGCAGCTTGGAGCAGTTTAACTATGGCTACACCTTC

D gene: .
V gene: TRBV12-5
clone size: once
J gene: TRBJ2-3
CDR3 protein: CASGLGASTDTQYF
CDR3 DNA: TGTGCTAGTGGTTTGGGGGCTAGCACAGATACGCAGTATTTT

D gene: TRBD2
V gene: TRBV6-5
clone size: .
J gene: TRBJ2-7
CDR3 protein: CASSGASGMGEQYF
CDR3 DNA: TGTGCCAGCAGTGGGGCTAGCGGTATGGGTGAGCAGTACTTC

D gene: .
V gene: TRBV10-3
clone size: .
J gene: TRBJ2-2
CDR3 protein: CAISKVGGGNTGELFF
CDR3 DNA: TGTGCCATCAGCAAAGTCGGAGGGGGTAACACCGGGGAGCTGTTTTTT

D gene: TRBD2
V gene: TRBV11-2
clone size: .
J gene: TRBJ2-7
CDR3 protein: CASSFGSSGSWNEQYF
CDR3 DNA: TGTGCCAGCAGCTTCGGGTCGAGCGGGAGCTGGAACGAGCAGTACTTC

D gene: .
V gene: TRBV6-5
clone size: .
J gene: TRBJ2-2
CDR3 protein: CASRGELHAGELFF
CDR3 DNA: TGTGCCAGCAGGGGCGAACTTCACGCCGGGGAGCTGTTTTTT

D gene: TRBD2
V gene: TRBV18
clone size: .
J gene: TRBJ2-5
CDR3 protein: CASHTTEGLAGVRQETQYF
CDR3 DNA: TGTGCCAGCCACACAACCGAGGGACTAGCGGGAGTTCGCCAAGAGACCCAGTACTTC

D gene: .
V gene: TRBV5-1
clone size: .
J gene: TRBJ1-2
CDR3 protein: CASSLERGKWSGGYTF
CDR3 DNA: TGCGCCAGCAGCTTGGAGCGGGGGAAGTGGTCAGGAGGCTACACCTTC

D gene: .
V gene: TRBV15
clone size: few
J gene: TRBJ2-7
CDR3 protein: CATSRDSAEPSDEQYF
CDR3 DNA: TGTGCCACCAGCAGAGATTCCGCGGAGCCCTCGGATGAGCAGTACTTC

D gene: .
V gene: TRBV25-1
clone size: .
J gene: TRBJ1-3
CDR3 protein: CASSESLPGPGNTIYF
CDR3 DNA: TGTGCCAGCAGTGAATCCCTTCCCGGACCCGGAAACACCATATATTTT

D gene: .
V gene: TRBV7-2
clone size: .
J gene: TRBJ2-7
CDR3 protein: CASSPIGAPGLQVYEQYF
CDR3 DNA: TGTGCCAGCAGCCCGATTGGGGCGCCGGGACTTCAAGTATACGAGCAGTACTTC

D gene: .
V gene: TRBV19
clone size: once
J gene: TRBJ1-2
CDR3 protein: CASSSQGENYGYTF
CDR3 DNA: TGTGCCAGTAGTTCGCAGGGCGAGAACTATGGCTACACCTTC

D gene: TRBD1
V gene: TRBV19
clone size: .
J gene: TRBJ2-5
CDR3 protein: CASSPTGNKETQYF
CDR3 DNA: TGTGCCAGTAGCCCGACAGGGAATAAAGAGACCCAGTACTTC

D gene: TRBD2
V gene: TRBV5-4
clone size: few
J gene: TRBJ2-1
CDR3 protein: CASSLDLAGPHNEQFF
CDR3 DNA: TGTGCCAGCAGCTTGGACCTAGCGGGACCGCACAATGAGCAGTTCTTC

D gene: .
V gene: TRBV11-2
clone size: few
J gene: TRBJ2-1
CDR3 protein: CASSPPWNEQFF
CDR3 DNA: TGTGCCAGCAGCCCACCGTGGAATGAGCAGTTCTTC

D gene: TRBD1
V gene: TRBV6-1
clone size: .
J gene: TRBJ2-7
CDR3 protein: CASNTGGLYEQYF
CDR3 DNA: TGTGCCAGCAACACAGGGGGTCTCTACGAGCAGTACTTC

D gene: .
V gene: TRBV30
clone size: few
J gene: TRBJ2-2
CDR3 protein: CAWRGVTTGELFF
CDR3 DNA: TGTGCCTGGAGGGGGGTTACCACCGGGGAGCTGTTTTTT

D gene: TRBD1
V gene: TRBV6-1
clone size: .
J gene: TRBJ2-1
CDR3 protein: CASSELAGGSYNEQFF
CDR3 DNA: TGTGCCAGCAGTGAATTGGCAGGGGGCTCCTACAATGAGCAGTTCTTC

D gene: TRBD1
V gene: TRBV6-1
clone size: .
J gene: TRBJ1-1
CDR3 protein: CASSEDRVPTEAFF
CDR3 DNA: TGTGCCAGCAGTGAGGACAGGGTTCCCACTGAAGCTTTCTTT

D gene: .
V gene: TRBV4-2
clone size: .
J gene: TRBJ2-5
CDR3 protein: CASSRRLADEGGTQYF
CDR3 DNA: TGTGCCAGCAGCCGTAGGCTAGCAGATGAGGGGGGGACCCAGTACTTC

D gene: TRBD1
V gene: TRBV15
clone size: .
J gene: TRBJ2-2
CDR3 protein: CATSRDRDRETGELFF
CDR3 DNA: TGTGCCACCAGCAGAGACCGGGACAGAGAAACCGGGGAGCTGTTTTTT

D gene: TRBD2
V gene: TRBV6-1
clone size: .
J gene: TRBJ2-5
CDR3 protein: CASSARGLGAGEETQYF
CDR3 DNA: TGTGCCAGCAGTGCAAGAGGACTGGGAGCGGGAGAAGAGACCCAGTACTTC

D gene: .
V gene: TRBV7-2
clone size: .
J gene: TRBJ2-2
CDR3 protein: CASSLLPTGELFF
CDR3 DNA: TGTGCCAGCAGCTTACTCCCCACCGGGGAGCTGTTTTTT

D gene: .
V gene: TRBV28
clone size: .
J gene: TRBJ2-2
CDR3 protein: CASSFRYPTGELFF
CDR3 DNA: TGTGCCAGCAGTTTCCGGTACCCCACCGGGGAGCTGTTTTTT

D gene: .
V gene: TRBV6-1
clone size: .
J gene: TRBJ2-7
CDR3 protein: CASSANREVIVYEQYF
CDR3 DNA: TGTGCCAGCAGTGCAAACAGGGAGGTTATTGTCTACGAGCAGTACTTC

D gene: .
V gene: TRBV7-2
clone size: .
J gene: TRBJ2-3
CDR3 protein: CASSSRVGTDTQYF
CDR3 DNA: TGTGCCAGCAGCTCTAGGGTTGGCACAGATACGCAGTATTTT

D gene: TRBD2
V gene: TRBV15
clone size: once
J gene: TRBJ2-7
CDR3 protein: CATSRGWLAGSYEQYF
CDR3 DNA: TGTGCCACCAGCAGAGGTTGGCTAGCGGGTTCCTACGAGCAGTACTTC

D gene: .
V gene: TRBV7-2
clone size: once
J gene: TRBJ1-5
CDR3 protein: CASSFLNQPQHF
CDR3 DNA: TGTGCCAGCAGCTTCTTGAATCAGCCCCAGCATTTT

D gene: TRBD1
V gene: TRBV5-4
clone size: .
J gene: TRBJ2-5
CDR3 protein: CASKGQRAEETQYF
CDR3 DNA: TGTGCCAGCAAGGGACAGCGAGCCGAAGAGACCCAGTACTTC

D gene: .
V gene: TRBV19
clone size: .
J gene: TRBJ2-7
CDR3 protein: CASTDSLFSYEQYF
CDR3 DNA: TGTGCCAGTACCGACAGTTTATTTTCCTACGAGCAGTACTTC

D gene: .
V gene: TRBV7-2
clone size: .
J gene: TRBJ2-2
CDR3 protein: CASSFNRVTGELFF
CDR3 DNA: TGTGCCAGCAGCTTCAACAGGGTAACCGGGGAGCTGTTTTTT

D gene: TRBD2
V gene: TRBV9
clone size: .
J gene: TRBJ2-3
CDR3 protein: CASSARLAGMGDTQYF
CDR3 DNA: TGTGCCAGCAGCGCAAGACTAGCGGGGATGGGGGATACGCAGTATTTT

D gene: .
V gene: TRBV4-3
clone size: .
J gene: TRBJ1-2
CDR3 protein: CASRAPGVGYTF
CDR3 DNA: TGCGCCAGCAGGGCTCCGGGGGTCGGCTACACCTTC

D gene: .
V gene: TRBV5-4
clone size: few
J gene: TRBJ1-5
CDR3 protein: CASSREGQPQHF
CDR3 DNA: TGTGCCAGCAGCCGGGAGGGTCAGCCCCAGCATTTT

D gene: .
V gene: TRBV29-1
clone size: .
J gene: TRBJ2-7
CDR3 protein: CSVRTDSYEQYF
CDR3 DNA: TGCAGCGTGAGGACAGACTCCTACGAGCAGTACTTC

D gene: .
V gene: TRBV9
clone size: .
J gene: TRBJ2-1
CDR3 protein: CASSRTSHNEQFF
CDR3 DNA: TGTGCCAGCAGCCGGACCTCCCACAATGAGCAGTTCTTC

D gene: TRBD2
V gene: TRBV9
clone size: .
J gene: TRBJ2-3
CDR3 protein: CASSVSGSTKSTDTQYF
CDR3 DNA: TGTGCCAGCAGTGTTAGCGGGAGCACTAAAAGCACAGATACGCAGTATTTT

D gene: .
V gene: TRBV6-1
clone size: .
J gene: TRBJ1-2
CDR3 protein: CASSQRYGYTF
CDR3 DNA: TGTGCCAGCTCACAACGCTATGGCTACACCTTC

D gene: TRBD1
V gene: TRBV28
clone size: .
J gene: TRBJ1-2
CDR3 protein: CASSTGVDYGYTF
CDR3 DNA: TGTGCCAGCAGCACAGGGGTGGACTATGGCTACACCTTC

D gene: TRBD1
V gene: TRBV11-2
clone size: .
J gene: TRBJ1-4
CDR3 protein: CASSLERTGTMFF
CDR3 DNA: TGTGCCAGCAGCTTAGAACGGACAGGGACAATGTTTTTT

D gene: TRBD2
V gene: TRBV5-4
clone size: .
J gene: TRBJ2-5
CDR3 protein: CASRLAGGRQETQYF
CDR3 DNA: TGTGCCAGCAGGTTAGCGGGAGGGCGCCAAGAGACCCAGTACTTC

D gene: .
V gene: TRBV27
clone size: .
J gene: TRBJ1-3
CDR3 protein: CASSLDSYFGNTIYF
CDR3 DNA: TGTGCCAGCAGTTTGGACAGTTACTTCGGAAACACCATATATTTT

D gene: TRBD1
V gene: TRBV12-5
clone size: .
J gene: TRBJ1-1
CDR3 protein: CASGLVPSGGTEAFF
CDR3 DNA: TGTGCTAGTGGTTTGGTACCGTCAGGGGGCACTGAAGCTTTCTTT

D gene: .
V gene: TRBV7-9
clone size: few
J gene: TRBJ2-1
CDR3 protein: CASSLYTGDDEQFF
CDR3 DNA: TGTGCCAGCAGCTTATATACGGGCGACGATGAGCAGTTCTTC

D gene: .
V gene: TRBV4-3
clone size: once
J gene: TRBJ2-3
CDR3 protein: CASSQAVSGRTDTQYF
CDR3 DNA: TGCGCCAGCAGCCAGGCCGTGTCGGGGCGCACAGATACGCAGTATTTT

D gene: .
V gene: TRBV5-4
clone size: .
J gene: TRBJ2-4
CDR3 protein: CASSLGGVDLAKNIQYF
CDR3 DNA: TGTGCCAGCAGCTTGGGCGGTGTGGACTTAGCCAAAAACATTCAGTACTTC